This paragraph covers one T cell receptor beta chain sequence. Its target is not known. This specimen belongs to a study of monozygotic twins with cystic fibrosis. The study's findings and limits: Monozygotic CF twin pairs shared significantly more nucleotide-identical clonotypes than unrelated CF individuals did.

The assay was immunoSEQ multiplex PCR, and TCRdb's table has in-frame clones only and misses some. The sample holds 29,000 or so clones, 70% to 90% seen once. Germline loops: CDR1 SGHNT, CDR2 YYREEE (reference sequence). Trimming cost V 0 bases and J 4 bases; bases outside gene matches: 1. The CDR3 consists of 15 residues. Sequencing was performed on blood. This receptor was obtained from a girl between 2 and 10 years old with cystic fibrosis. V and J are TRBV5-4 and TRBJ2-7; 13 bases line up with TRBD2. The CDR3 nucleotides read TGTGCCAGCAGCTTGGGGACTAGCGGGAGTTACGAGCAGTACTTC. It yields the protein CASSLGTSGSYEQYF.